This T cell receptor beta chain derives from a study of T cell responses to AZD1222 COVID-19 vaccine (dated by TCRdb to the early 2020s). General notes on the study: AZD1222 recipients given second doses at about 4 weeks or at about 12 weeks were pooled, since spike-specific TCR depth and breadth were not found to differ between the two schedules. TCR sequencing was performed for roughly 250 trial participants, of whom roughly 200 were given two doses of AZD1222 and 26 were given two doses of MenACWY control vaccine. Enrollment into the trials was organized by age into subgroups of 18-55, 56-69 and 70-plus years, and those subgroups contained roughly 150, 30 and 60 TCR-sequenced participants, respectively.

General findings and caveats noted by the study authors: Because no day 14 peak-response samples were available, repertoires were characterized only after the peak T cell response. Epitopes outside the regions mutated in the B.1.351 and B.1.1.7 variants were reportedly recognized by nearly half of the unique spike-specific TCRs. Conclusions about previously exposed vaccinees are limited because only six or seven AZD1222 recipients were SARS-CoV-2 seropositive at baseline. In the small 56-69-year group, the increase in depth fell short of significance, most likely because of low power. Participants were mostly white British and included more females than males, and it was suggested by the authors that clonal diversity may have been underestimated. The vaccine-associated CD4 TCRs covered the entire spike protein, and the dominant responses fell in regions 160-218 and 743-854. After two AZD1222 doses, spike-specific TCR breadth and depth were significantly higher than at day 0 and than in MenACWY recipients.

Points on this clone: It lacks a known antigen. No much larger clone exists at a distance of one base, and base qualities are not known.

The CDR3 regions of human TCRbeta chains were analyzed by immunosequencing. In the paper's pipeline: Repertoire TCRs were matched against a reference library of SARS-CoV-2-specific TCRs generated with the MIRA antigen-specificity platform. Breadth was defined as the fraction of unique TCRs that were SARS-CoV-2-associated. Depth was defined as the fraction of total T cells that were SARS-CoV-2-associated. Using the MIRA data, each spike-specific TCR was assigned both to the spike region to which the TCR was reactive and to a CD4 or CD8 class. Log10-transformed breadth and depth values were compared by one-way ANOVA with Sidak's multiple comparisons tests. The clones in this table, taken by TCRdb from immuneACCESS, are in-frame only. Not every clone is retained; where verified, under half of the shortfall comes from an unresolved V gene, and the cause of the rest is unknown. V, J and clone size derive from that table, while D and trimming were established from the DNA sequence. Within this sample are roughly 120,000 clones, with around 89% of them counted one time only. The ten largest account for roughly 3.9% of the sample.

The germline V gene specifies KGHDR as CDR1 and SFDVKD as CDR2. The CDR3, from cysteine to phenylalanine, totals 12 residues. Kept here is only the CDR3 DNA, which spans 36 bases and is read in frame from base 1. Between the V and J ends, shortened by 3 bases and 10 bases respectively, the junction contains 11 bases. The time point label of this sample denotes: baseline before first vaccination. The vaccinee samples were drawn from two UK trials, COV001 and COV002, one of which was a single-blind randomized controlled phase 2/3 trial testing AZD1222 (ChAdOx1 nCoV-19) in healthy adults. For TCRbeta chain sequencing, PBMC samples were collected from trial participants at day 0 and at day 28 after the second dose.

The receptor chain draws on TRBV24-1 and TRBJ1-1, with a weak D call of TRBD1 (6 bases match). Sequencing used peripheral blood, obtained on day 0 of AZD1222 vaccination. The sequence was obtained from an adult in good health. The CDR3 in this case is CATSDGGLRAFF. The DNA sequence is as follows: TGTGCCACCAGTGATGGGGGGCTGCGAGCTTTCTTT.